The 12 T cell receptor beta chains reported below all come from one sample, sequenced in a study of T cells in Graves' hyperthyroidism and ophthalmopathy. Researchers took RNA transcripts and amplified the TCR beta CDR3 regions from them. Initially, a first-round RT-PCR of the TCR CDR3 employed the HTBI primer set. MiXCR was run by TCRdb on the multiplex PCR reads, yielding one entry per CDR3 protein. The sample holds about 680,000 distinct CDR3 sequences; about a third are singletons and the top ten take roughly 31%. Sequencing was done on a sample of blood. All receptors derive from a woman in her 40s with Graves' hyperthyroidism.

This clonotype was counted a single time. This may be a read error: a much more frequent sequence differs by one nucleotide. The V call is TRBV10-3, the J call TRBJ1-2, with D possibly TRBD1 on 5 matching bases. This CDR3 is 14 amino acids long. Per the germline V gene, CDR1 is ENHRY and CDR2 is SYGVKD. Deletions cut 7 bases from V and 0 bases from J, with 12 bases between. As DNA, the CDR3 is TGTGCCATCACCCAGGGTATTCCTAACTATGGCTACACCTTC. Translating gives CAITQGIPNYGYTF.

This chain uses TRBV13 with TRBJ1-3; D remains unclear. Germline V lookup: CDR1 PRHDT, CDR2 FYEKMQ (reference sequence). This CDR3 is built from 15 residues. Trimming left V 6 bases short and J 2 bases short, with 14 bases between. The CDR3 DNA follows: TGTGCCAGCAGTAAGGACGGTATCCCTGGAAACACCATATATTTT. Its translation: CASSKDGIPGNTIYF. The entire variable domain, with the rest obtained from reference TRBV13 and TRBJ1-3, is as follows: AAGVIQSPRHLIKEKRETATLKCYPIPRHDTVYWYQQGPGQDPQFLISFYEKMQSDKGSIPDRFSAQQFSDYHSELNMSSLELGDSALYFCASSKDGIPGNTIYFGEGSWLTVV.

At least ten counts were recorded for this clonotype. V usage is TRBV7-2 and J usage is TRBJ2-7; 8 bases line up with TRBD1. Germline V CDR1 and CDR2: SGHTA, FQGNSA. CDR3 length: 12 amino acids. V gave up 7 bases and J gave up 6 bases; unmatched junction bases: 5. This CDR3 reads CASTRDRGEQYF. The CDR3 nucleotides read TGTGCCAGCACTCGAGACAGGGGCGAGCAGTACTTC. The full variable domain, completed using reference TRBV7-2 and TRBJ2-7, is GAGVSQSPSNKVTEKGKDVELRCDPISGHTALYWYRQSLGQGLEFLIYFQGNSAPDKSGLPSDRFSAERTGGSVSTLTIQRTQQEDSAVYLCASTRDRGEQYFGPGTRLTVT.

This clonotype was recorded a few times. The chain links TRBV18 to TRBJ2-5; 9 bases align to TRBD2. CDR3 length equals 15 residues. Germline V gene lookup returns CDR1 KGHSH and CDR2 LQKENI. V shed 8 bases and J 1 base; nucleotides not matched to a gene: 8. The CDR3: CASTRSGGTQETQYF. The CDR3 coding sequence is TGTGCCAGCACGCGAAGCGGGGGGACCCAAGAGACCCAGTACTTC.

The chain is built from TRBV11-1 and TRBJ2-7; TRBD1 matches 11 bases. J gave up 7 bases and V 3 bases, and 2 bases lay outside the gene matches. Germline V gene lookup returns CDR1 SGHAT and CDR2 FQDESV (reference sequence). The CDR3 has 13 amino acids. CDR3 loop: CASSLDRGLEQYF. CDR3 DNA: TGTGCCAGCAGCTTGGACAGGGGGCTTGAGCAGTACTTC.

This clonotype occurred a few times. The chain carries TRBV5-6 and TRBJ1-5; D might be TRBD1 (5 bases). CDR1 SGHDT and CDR2 YYEEEE come from the germline V gene. The CDR3 extends over 16 amino acids. V was pared by 4 bases and J by 0 bases, with 14 bases between. The CDR3 protein is CASSHRDLISNQPQHF. DNA for the CDR3: TGTGCCAGCAGCCACCGGGACTTAATTAGCAATCAGCCCCAGCATTTT.

This rearrangement joins TRBV5-4 to TRBJ1-4; the D gene is possibly TRBD1 (5 bases). The CDR3 contains 17 residues. Germline V CDR1 and CDR2: SGHNT, YYREEE (reference sequence). Trimming left V 4 bases short and J 7 bases short, with 23 bases between. The CDR3 sequence is CASSRTLHRSQGEKLFF. The CDR3 DNA sequence: TGTGCCAGCAGCCGGACACTGCATAGAAGTCAGGGTGAAAAACTGTTTTTT.

This clonotype was picked up many times. The chain uses TRBV15 and TRBJ2-7, with unresolved D. Germline values: CDR1 LNHNV, CDR2 YYDKDF (reference sequence). This CDR3 has 14 amino acids. Trimming cost V 0 bases and J 0 bases, with 6 bases left between them. CDR3 in DNA: TGTGCCACCAGCAGAGATCCGGCCTCCTACGAGCAGTACTTC. Its translation: CATSRDPASYEQYF.

This clonotype was seen many times. This rearrangement joins TRBV19 to TRBJ1-1; D not resolved. The CDR3 totals 11 residues. The V and J ends lost 11 bases and 10 bases respectively, with 17 bases between them. The V gene's germline CDR1 is LNHDA and CDR2 SQIVND (reference sequence). The CDR3 spells CAGTKANLAFF. CDR3 in DNA: TGTGCCGGAACCAAGGCGAACTTAGCTTTCTTT. Drawing the rest from reference TRBV19 and TRBJ1-1, the complete variable domain is DGGITQSPKYLFRKEGQNVTLSCEQNLNHDAMYWYRQDPGQGLRLIYYSQIVNDFQKGDIAEGYSVSREKKESFPLTVTSAQKNPTAFYLCAGTKANLAFFGQGTRLTVV.

The J gene is TRBJ2-5, the V gene TRBV7-8; D call uncertain. This CDR3 region has 15 residues. Trimming left V 2 bases short and J 3 bases short, with 13 bases between. The germline gives CDR1 SGHVS, CDR2 FQNEAQ. CDR3 amino acids: CASSLNPWAEETQYF. CDR3 sequence (DNA): TGTGCCAGCAGCTTAAACCCCTGGGCGGAAGAGACCCAGTACTTC.

The rearrangement links TRBV5-8 to TRBJ2-7, with a possible D match to TRBD2 (6 bases). V gave up 4 bases and J gave up 4 bases, with 24 bases separating them. This CDR3 is 17 amino acids long. Germline CDR1 reads SGHTS; CDR2 reads YDEGEE. Here the CDR3 reads CASSLGPSPRGRYEQYF. The CDR3, as DNA: TGTGCCAGCAGCCTGGGACCAAGCCCAAGAGGGAGGTACGAGCAGTACTTC.

The chain recombines TRBV9 with TRBJ1-1; no reliable D call. The CDR3 consists of 13 residues. V lost 0 bases and J 1 base, leaving 4 bases between the germline ends. CDR1 and CDR2 from the germline V gene are SGDLS and YYNGEE. CDR3 coding DNA: TGTGCCAGCAGCGTAGATCAGAACACTGAAGCTTTCTTT. This encodes CASSVDQNTEAFF.